The 21 T cell receptor beta chains below were found in one sample sequenced in a study of blood T cell repertoires in COVID-19 (dated by TCRdb to the early 2020s). Library preparation was by the immunoSEQ multiplex PCR assay. In its TCRdb copy, this immuneACCESS table keeps in-frame sequences only and misses some clones. Where compared with another copy, unresolved V genes explain less than half of these, and the others have no known cause. This sample comprises 150,000 or so clones, 70% to 90% of them detected only once. The ten largest clones capture around 6.6% of the sample. Sequencing used peripheral blood. These receptors originate from a man aged 45-65 years with active or convalescent COVID-19.

The rearrangement uses TRBV10-1 and TRBJ1-1; 8 bases agree with TRBD1. The CDR3 length is 13 residues. Germline trimming cut 10 bases from V and 1 base from J; bases unmatched to any gene: 5. Germline CDR1 reads WNHNN; CDR2 reads SYGVQD (reference sequence). The CDR3 DNA reads TGCGCCACCGGAGACAGGGGGAACACTGAAGCTTTCTTT. Protein sequence: CATGDRGNTEAFF.

This chain connects TRBV20-1 to TRBJ1-2; 7 bases map to TRBD1. The CDR3 has 11 residues. V shed 3 bases, J shed 8 bases, and the junction held 3 bases outside the gene matches. Germline lookup yields CDR1 DFQATT and CDR2 SNEGSKA (reference sequence). The CDR3 nucleotides are TGCAGTGCTAGTCAGGGGGTCGGCTACACCTTC. Translation: CSASQGVGYTF.

V gene TRBV9 combines with J gene TRBJ2-1; TRBD2 matches at 9 bases. The CDR3 is made up of 16 amino acids. Germline V gives CDR1 SGDLS, CDR2 YYNGEE. Trimming took 0 bases from V and 7 from J; bases not matched to a gene: 8. CDR3 loop: CASSVGGLAGINEQFF. The DNA of the CDR3 is TGTGCCAGCAGCGTAGGGGGTCTAGCGGGAATAAATGAGCAGTTCTTC.

This chain connects TRBV12-3 or TRBV12-4 to TRBJ1-2; D is possibly TRBD1 (5 bases). The CDR3 loop spans 11 amino acids. Deletions cut 4 bases from V and 5 bases from J, with 5 bases between. The CDR3 bases are TGTGCCAGCAGTTCAGGGTATGGCTACACCTTC. This sequence encodes CASSSGYGYTF.

The CDR3 sequence is CATSRGRGLAGVGQYF. For the CDR3, the DNA is TGTGCCACCAGCAGAGGAAGAGGACTAGCGGGAGTGGGGCAGTACTTC. The rearrangement joins TRBV15 to TRBJ2-7; 13 nucleotides line up with TRBD2. Unmatched junction bases numbered 9, after V lost 1 base and J lost 9 bases. Germline V gives CDR1 LNHNV, CDR2 YYDKDF (reference sequence). The CDR3 is 16 amino acids.

The chain couples TRBV9 to TRBJ2-7; 8 bases match TRBD2. The CDR3 spans 17 residues. Germline V gene data show CDR1 as SGDLS and CDR2 as YYNGEE. Trimming took 0 bases from V and 5 from J; bases not matched to a gene: 13. Here the CDR3 DNA reads TGTGCCAGCAGCGTAGATTTCACAAGCGGGGGCCTTAACGAGCAGTACTTC. Protein: CASSVDFTSGGLNEQYF.

V is TRBV11-1 and J is TRBJ2-5, with 8 nucleotides matching TRBD1. The CDR3 sequence is 15 residues long. V trimming: 5 bases; J trimming: 5 bases; junction bases outside the gene matches: 10. Per the germline V gene, CDR1 is SGHAT and CDR2 is FQDESV (reference sequence). This CDR3 reads CASSHGQGARETQYF. As DNA, the CDR3 is TGTGCCAGCAGCCACGGACAGGGAGCGAGGGAGACCCAGTACTTC.

The chain couples TRBV24-1 to TRBJ1-2; 7 bases line up with TRBD1. CDR3 size: 14 residues. The germline gives CDR1 KGHDR, CDR2 SFDVKD. Germline trimming cut 6 bases from V and 3 bases from J; bases unmatched to any gene: 6. CDR3 in amino acids: CATSLPGTDYGYTF. DNA for the CDR3: TGTGCCACCAGTCTCCCCGGGACAGACTATGGCTACACCTTC.

The chain's CDR3 is CASSYTGGYGYTF. The CDR3 DNA sequence: TGTGCCAGCAGTTACACAGGGGGCTATGGCTACACCTTC. The gene calls are TRBV5-5 and TRBJ1-2, with TRBD1 matching 8 bases. Unmatched junction bases numbered 4, after V lost 5 bases and J lost 4 bases. The CDR3 has 13 amino acids. Germline V gene data show CDR1 as SGHKS and CDR2 as YYEKEE (reference sequence). Full variable domain (rest looked up from reference TRBV5-5 and TRBJ1-2): DAGVTQSPTHLIKTRGQQVTLRCSPISGHKSVSWYQQVLGQGPQFIFQYYEKEERGRGNFPDRFSARQFPNYSSELNVNALLLGDSALYLCASSYTGGYGYTFGSGTRLTVV.

The CDR3 DNA reads TGCGCCAGCAGCCAAGATCACAGTTCCACTGAAGCTTTCTTT. Amino acids: CASSQDHSSTEAFF. The chain is built from TRBV4-3 and TRBJ1-1; D is unresolved. CDR1 and CDR2 (germline): LGHNA, YSLEER. This CDR3 comprises 14 residues. Between the trimmed V and J ends, which lost 0 bases and 4 bases, there was a span of 9 bases.

J is TRBJ2-1 and V is TRBV5-1; 14 bases align to TRBD2. In germline, CDR1 is SGHRS, CDR2 YFSETQ. With V trimmed by 0 bases and J by 7 bases, 6 bases remained unmatched. This CDR3 has 17 amino acids. The CDR3 DNA reads TGCGCCAGCAGCTTGGGACTAGCGGGGGGGCTACTTAATGAGCAGTTCTTC. This gives the protein CASSLGLAGGLLNEQFF.

The chain is built from TRBV4-3 and TRBJ2-7; no reliable D call. The CDR3 covers 16 residues. V lost 0 bases and J 4 bases, leaving 16 bases between the germline ends. Germline V gives CDR1 LGHNA, CDR2 YSLEER. DNA for the CDR3: TGCGCCAGCAGCCAAGATTCAGGCCGAGCCCCGTACGAGCAGTACTTC. It is translated as CASSQDSGRAPYEQYF.

V and J are TRBV12-3 or TRBV12-4 and TRBJ1-4, with D unresolved. Trimming took 4 bases from V and 6 from J, leaving 9 bases between them. This CDR3 has 13 amino acids. Written as DNA, the CDR3 is TGTGCCAGCAGTTGGCGGGGTTATGAAAAACTGTTTTTT. As protein: CASSWRGYEKLFF.

V gene TRBV20-1 combines with J gene TRBJ1-1; D remains unclear. Germline V gene sequence: CDR1 DFQATT, CDR2 SNEGSKA (reference sequence). Trimming took 4 bases from V and 8 from J, leaving 11 bases between them. This CDR3 contains 11 residues. The CDR3 here is CSAIGDLEAFF. CDR3 bases: TGCAGTGCTATTGGAGACTTAGAAGCTTTCTTT.

This sequence joins TRBV20-1 and TRBJ1-5; D gene uncertain. Trimming took off 3 bases at V and 7 bases at J, with 16 bases between the two ends. CDR3 length: 14 amino acids. In germline, CDR1 is DFQATT, CDR2 SNEGSKA (reference sequence). The CDR3 protein is CSASASNPGQPQHF. The CDR3 DNA reads as TGCAGTGCTAGTGCTTCCAACCCGGGGCAGCCCCAGCATTTT.

This clone was recorded once. The V call is TRBV28, the J call TRBJ1-5, with D possibly TRBD1 on 6 matching bases. Trimming cost V 2 bases and J 5 bases, with 13 bases left between them. The CDR3 spans 15 residues. Looked up from germline, CDR1 is MDHEN and CDR2 is SYDVKM. The CDR3 DNA sequence: TGTGCCAGCAGTTTAGAGGGGGAAGGGGATCAGCCCCAGCATTTT. Encoded protein: CASSLEGEGDQPQHF.

V usage is TRBV7-9 and J usage is TRBJ2-2; TRBD1 is a possible D gene (5 bases). Trimming shortened V by 4 bases and J by 4 bases, and 16 bases separated the two germline ends. Germline CDR1 reads SEHNR; CDR2 reads FQNEAQ (reference sequence). The CDR3 extends over 16 amino acids. CDR3 in DNA: TGTGCCAGCAGCTCCTTGACAGTACGCTTCACCGGGGAGCTGTTTTTT. Its protein is CASSSLTVRFTGELFF.

The chain recombines TRBV18 with TRBJ2-3; 9 nucleotides match TRBD2. The CDR3 runs to 14 residues. V trimming: 4 bases; J trimming: 6 bases; junction bases outside the gene matches: 5. The germline V gene has CDR1 KGHSH and CDR2 LQKENI. CDR3 region: CASSLSGGSDTQYF. CDR3 coding DNA: TGTGCCAGCTCACTTAGCGGGGGCTCGGATACGCAGTATTTT.

The sample holds one count of this clone. The chain has TRBV18 and TRBJ1-1; TRBD1 agrees at 7 bases. The ends lost 8 bases at V and 1 base at J; junction bases unmatched: 4. This CDR3 is built from 13 residues. Germline V gene sequence: CDR1 KGHSH, CDR2 LQKENI. CDR3 DNA: TGTGCCAGCACGGGACAGAGGAACACTGAAGCTTTCTTT. It is translated as CASTGQRNTEAFF.

In the case of this clone: Other DNA sequences of this sample code for an identical CDR3. The rearrangement joins TRBV9 to TRBJ1-1; D unclear. The germline V gene has CDR1 SGDLS and CDR2 YYNGEE. V dropped 2 bases and J dropped 0 bases, with 5 bases sitting between them. CDR3 length equals 13 residues. CDR3 sequence reads: CASSVAVNTEAFF. CDR3 bases: TGTGCCAGCAGCGTGGCGGTGAACACTGAAGCTTTCTTT.

The chain employs TRBV5-6 and TRBJ2-5, with D unresolved. V lost 2 bases to trimming and J lost 5 bases, with 4 bases between them. The CDR3 covers 11 residues. Per the germline V gene, CDR1 is SGHDT and CDR2 is YYEEEE. Written as DNA, the CDR3 is TGTGCCAGCAGCTTTTCGGAGACCCAGTACTTC. It translates to CASSFSETQYF.